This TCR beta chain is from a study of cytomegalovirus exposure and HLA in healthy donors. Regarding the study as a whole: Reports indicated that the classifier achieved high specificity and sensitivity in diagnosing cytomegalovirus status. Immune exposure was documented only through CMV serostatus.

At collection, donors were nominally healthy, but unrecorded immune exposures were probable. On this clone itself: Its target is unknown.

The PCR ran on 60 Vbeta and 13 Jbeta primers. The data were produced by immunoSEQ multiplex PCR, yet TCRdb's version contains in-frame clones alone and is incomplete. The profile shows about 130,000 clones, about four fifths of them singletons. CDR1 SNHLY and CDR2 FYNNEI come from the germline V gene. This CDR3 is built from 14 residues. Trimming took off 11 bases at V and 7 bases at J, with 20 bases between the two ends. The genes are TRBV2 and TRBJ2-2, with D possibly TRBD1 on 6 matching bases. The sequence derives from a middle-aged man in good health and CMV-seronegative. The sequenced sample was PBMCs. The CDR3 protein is CAGSKNQGIGELFF. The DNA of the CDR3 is TGTGCCGGCTCAAAGAACCAGGGGATCGGGGAGCTGTTTTTT.